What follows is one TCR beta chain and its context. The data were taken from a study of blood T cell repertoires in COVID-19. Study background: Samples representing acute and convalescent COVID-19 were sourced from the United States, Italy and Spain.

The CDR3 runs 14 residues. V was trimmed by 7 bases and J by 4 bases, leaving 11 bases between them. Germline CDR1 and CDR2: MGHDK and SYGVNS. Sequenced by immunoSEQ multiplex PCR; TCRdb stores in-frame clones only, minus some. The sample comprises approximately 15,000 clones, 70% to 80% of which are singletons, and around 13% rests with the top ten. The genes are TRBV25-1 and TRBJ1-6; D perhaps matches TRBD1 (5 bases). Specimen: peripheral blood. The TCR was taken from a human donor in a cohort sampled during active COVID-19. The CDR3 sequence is CASNPAGYNSPLHF. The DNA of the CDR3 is TGTGCCAGCAACCCGGCAGGGTATAATTCACCCCTCCACTTT.